The 26 T cell receptor beta chains reported below all come from one sample, sequenced in a study of cytomegalovirus exposure and HLA in healthy donors. The PCR was carried out with 60 Vbeta primers and 13 Jbeta primers. Produced via immunoSEQ multiplex PCR; TCRdb's table is partial and in-frame only. This table holds hundreds of thousands of clones, roughly 70% found once. Sequencing was performed on PBMCs. The receptors shown here come from a female donor in good health and CMV-seronegative.

The rearrangement links TRBV5-1 to TRBJ2-7; a possible D gene is TRBD2 (5 bases). This CDR3 has 14 residues. V was pared by 4 bases and J by 4 bases, with 15 bases between. Germline CDR1 is SGHRS and CDR2 is YFSETQ. This CDR3 reads CASSPREGGYEQYF. CDR3 nucleotide sequence: TGCGCCAGCAGCCCAAGAGAGGGCGGATACGAGCAGTACTTC.

This chain joins TRBV5-8 and TRBJ2-2; TRBD2 agrees at 7 bases. Germline CDR1 reads SGHTS; CDR2 reads YDEGEE. The CDR3 has 15 amino acids. The junction had 3 bases not matched to a gene; V was cut back by 1 base and J by 3 bases. CDR3 sequence: CASSLLAGDTGELFF. CDR3 bases: TGTGCCAGCAGCTTGCTGGCGGGAGACACCGGGGAGCTGTTTTTT. Looking up the rest from reference TRBV5-8 and TRBJ2-2 gives the full variable domain: EAGVTQSPTHLIKTRGQQATLRCSPISGHTSVYWYQQALGLGLQFLLWYDEGEERNRGNFPPRFSGRQFPNYSSELNVNALELEDSALYLCASSLLAGDTGELFFGEGSRLTVL.

J is TRBJ2-7 and V is TRBV6-6; D uncertain. Germline V gene data show CDR1 as MNHNY and CDR2 as SVGAGI (reference sequence). Deletions cut 2 bases from V and 7 bases from J, with 9 bases between. There are 12 residues in the CDR3. This chain's CDR3 is CASSYEVWEQYF. The CDR3 DNA follows: TGTGCCAGCAGTTACGAGGTGTGGGAGCAGTACTTC.

This clone was counted between two and nine times. The rearrangement uses TRBV7-8 and TRBJ2-7; 9 positions match TRBD2. The germline V gene has CDR1 SGHVS and CDR2 FQNEAQ. This CDR3 is built from 14 residues. V shed 3 bases and J 2 bases; nucleotides not matched to a gene: 2. In nucleotides, the CDR3 is TGTGCCAGCAGCTTGGCGGGAGGGACCTACGAGCAGTACTTC. Translating gives CASSLAGGTYEQYF.

This clone was observed a handful of times. The V gene is TRBV5-6, the J gene TRBJ2-3, with TRBD2 matching 8 bases. The CDR3 has 17 residues. Germline values: CDR1 SGHDT, CDR2 YYEEEE. V was pared by 0 bases and J by 5 bases, with 11 bases of the junction left unmatched. The CDR3 DNA reads TGTGCCAGCAGCTTGGGTCGCAGTAGCGGGAAGGAAGATACGCAGTATTTT. This gives the protein CASSLGRSSGKEDTQYF.

With regard to this clone: The sample holds other DNA sequences that translate to the same CDR3. V gene TRBV6-5 combines with J gene TRBJ2-3; a possible D gene is TRBD2 (6 bases). There are 13 residues in the CDR3. Germline loops: CDR1 MNHEY, CDR2 SVGAGI. V lost 5 bases, J lost 2 bases, and 8 bases lay in between. The DNA for the CDR3 is TGTGCCAGCAGTAGGACTAACACAGATACGCAGTATTTT. Protein product: CASSRTNTDTQYF.

For this clone: The same CDR3 is also encoded by other DNA sequences in this sample. CDR3 amino acids: CAWSVRETQYF. The CDR3 nucleotides are TGTGCCTGGAGTGTGAGAGAGACCCAGTACTTC. V usage is TRBV30 and J usage is TRBJ2-5; D uncertain. Trimming took 0 bases from V and 4 from J, leaving 3 bases between them. Germline-derived CDR1 and CDR2 are GTSNPN and SVGIG (reference sequence). CDR3 length: 11 amino acids.

The chain joins TRBV19 to TRBJ2-1, with 12 bases identical to TRBD1. Germline CDR1 reads LNHDA; CDR2 reads SQIVND (reference sequence). The CDR3 totals 21 residues. V lost 1 base to trimming and J lost 0 bases; unmatched junction nucleotides: 13. CDR3 DNA: TGTGCCAGTAGTATAGTAAGGGACAGGGGGCAAGGTTCAAGCTCCTACAATGAGCAGTTCTTC. Encoded protein: CASSIVRDRGQGSSSYNEQFF.

The chain joins TRBV11-2 to TRBJ1-4, with unresolved D. This CDR3 is 15 amino acids long. CDR1 and CDR2 from the germline V gene are SGHAT and FQNNGV. V lost 4 bases, J lost 2 bases, and 11 bases lay in between. CDR3 sequence (DNA): TGTGCCAGCAGCTCCGAGGGTGCTACTAATGAAAAACTGTTTTTT. Protein product: CASSSEGATNEKLFF.

J is TRBJ2-7 and V is TRBV14; a weak D match, TRBD2 (6 bases). The CDR3 runs to 15 residues. CDR1 and CDR2 (germline): SGHDN, FVKESK. Trimming shortened V by 7 bases and J by 2 bases, and 18 bases separated the two germline ends. The CDR3 spells CASTKGDSDPYEQYF. In DNA, the CDR3 is TGTGCCAGCACCAAAGGGGACTCGGACCCCTACGAGCAGTACTTC.

Turning to this clone: Compared with germline, one end of the junction differs, possibly owing to a read error. The chain joins TRBV7-9 to TRBJ2-5, with 11 bases matching TRBD2. The V gene's germline CDR1 is SEHNR and CDR2 FQNEAQ (reference sequence). The CDR3 sequence is 15 residues long. CDR3 sequence: CSSSLAGGPRETQYF. DNA for the CDR3: TGTTCCAGCAGCTTAGCGGGAGGGCCTAGGGAGACCCAGTACTTC.

CDR3 nucleotide sequence: TGTGCCAGCAGCGCCAAGGGGGGACAGGTTGAAGATACGCAGTATTTT. The encoded protein is CASSAKGGQVEDTQYF. This chain connects TRBV9 to TRBJ2-3, with 8 positions matching TRBD1. The CDR3 is 16 residues long. The germline gives CDR1 SGDLS, CDR2 YYNGEE. The V segment lost 3 bases and the J segment 5 bases; nucleotides outside the gene matches: 11. The full variable domain, rest sourced from reference TRBV9 and TRBJ2-3, is DSGVTQTPKHLITATGQRVTLRCSPRSGDLSVYWYQQSLDQGLQFLIQYYNGEERAKGNILERFSAQQFPDLHSELNLSSLELGDSALYFCASSAKGGQVEDTQYFGPGTRLTVL.

The chain combines TRBV11-2 with TRBJ2-2; 7 nucleotides align to TRBD2. The germline V gene has CDR1 SGHAT and CDR2 FQNNGV. This CDR3 spans 13 amino acids. V trimming: 7 bases; J trimming: 5 bases; junction bases outside the gene matches: 4. The CDR3 loop is CASNQGGTGELFF. The CDR3 coding sequence is TGTGCCAGCAACCAGGGAGGGACCGGGGAGCTGTTTTTT. Looking up the rest from reference TRBV11-2 and TRBJ2-2 gives the full variable domain: EAGVAQSPRYKIIEKRQSVAFWCNPISGHATLYWYQQILGQGPKLLIQFQNNGVVDDSQLPKDRFSAERLKGVDSTLKIQPAKLEDSAVYLCASNQGGTGELFFGEGSRLTVL.

This chain connects TRBV2 to TRBJ1-5, with a tentative D call TRBD1 (5 bases). Germline-derived CDR1 and CDR2 are SNHLY and FYNNEI. The CDR3 is 13 amino acids. Trimming took 3 bases from V and 7 from J, leaving 10 bases between them. CDR3: CASSDYQGQPQHF. DNA for the CDR3: TGTGCCAGCAGTGACTACCAGGGCCAGCCCCAGCATTTT.

This chain links TRBV14 with TRBJ2-5; 9 bases agree with TRBD2. Trimming took 3 bases from V and 5 from J; bases not matched to a gene: 7. In germline, CDR1 is SGHDN, CDR2 FVKESK. This CDR3 has 15 amino acids. The chain's CDR3 is CASSHRASGTETQYF. The CDR3 region has the DNA TGTGCCAGCAGCCACCGGGCTAGCGGGACGGAGACCCAGTACTTC.

The chain combines TRBV30 with TRBJ1-2, with a weak D call TRBD1 (6 bases). The CDR3 is 16 residues long. V lost 0 bases and J 7 bases, leaving 21 bases between the germline ends. CDR1 and CDR2 from the germline V gene are GTSNPN and SVGIG (reference sequence). The CDR3 DNA is TGTGCCTGGAGTGTTCTACAGGGAGTAAAGGGTAGTGGCTACACCTTC. Translating gives CAWSVLQGVKGSGYTF.

J is TRBJ2-5 and V is TRBV5-1, with 8 bases that match TRBD1. This CDR3 spans 17 amino acids. The V segment lost 0 bases and the J segment 5 bases; nucleotides outside the gene matches: 12. The germline V gene has CDR1 SGHRS and CDR2 YFSETQ. This CDR3 is CASSLVGRDRSMETQYF. Here the CDR3 DNA reads TGCGCCAGCAGCTTGGTTGGCCGGGACAGGTCTATGGAGACCCAGTACTTC.

Concerning this clone itself: At one boundary the junction diverges from the germline segment, which might be a read error. The V gene is TRBV7-9, the J gene TRBJ1-1; D remains unclear. Germline V lookup: CDR1 SEHNR, CDR2 FQNEAQ (reference sequence). The CDR3 is 14 amino acids. DNA for the CDR3: TGTTCCAGCAGCTTACTGGGGAGGGACACTGAAGCTTTCTTT. Its translation: CSSSLLGRDTEAFF.

The chain links TRBV21-1 to TRBJ2-5; the table calls TRBD2, which could not be checked here. TRBV21-1 is deemed a pseudogene. CDR3 length: 13 amino acids. CDR3 coding DNA: TGTGCCAACCCGGGAGCCGGGGAAGAGACCCAGTACTTC. Translation gives CANPGAGEETQYF.

This chain uses TRBV7-9 with TRBJ2-3, with TRBD2 as a possible D gene (5 bases). The germline V gene encodes CDR1 SEHNR and CDR2 FQNEAQ (reference sequence). CDR3 size: 12 residues. The V end was cut by 11 bases, the J end by 0 bases, with 9 bases between. The chain's CDR3 is CAFRRSTDTQYF. The CDR3 DNA is TGTGCCTTTCGGAGGAGCACAGATACGCAGTATTTT.

This clone has more than one count but fewer than ten. The chain uses TRBV14 and TRBJ1-2, with D possibly being TRBD1 (5 bases). Trimming took off 3 bases at V and 0 bases at J, with 11 bases between the two ends. The CDR3 has 15 amino acids. In germline, CDR1 is SGHDN, CDR2 FVKESK. CDR3 residues: CASSQAGAANYGYTF. The CDR3 region has the DNA TGTGCCAGCAGCCAGGCTGGGGCCGCTAACTATGGCTACACCTTC. The full variable domain, its missing parts supplied by reference TRBV14 and TRBJ1-2, is EAGVTQFPSHSVIEKGQTVTLRCDPISGHDNLYWYRRVMGKEIKFLLHFVKESKQDESGMPNNRFLAERTGGTYSTLKVQPAELEDSGVYFCASSQAGAANYGYTFGSGTRLTVV.

J is TRBJ1-5 and V is TRBV6-5; no clear D. The CDR3 has 15 residues. Trimming left V 0 bases short and J 3 bases short, with 9 bases between. Germline V gives CDR1 MNHEY, CDR2 SVGAGI. For the CDR3, the DNA is TGTGCCAGCAGTTACTCGAGGCAGCCCAATCAGCCCCAGCATTTT. Protein: CASSYSRQPNQPQHF.

The J gene is TRBJ1-3, the V gene TRBV6-1, with 7 bases matching TRBD1. J was trimmed by 0 bases and V by 4 bases; bases with no gene match: 0. CDR3 length: 14 amino acids. Germline V gene lookup returns CDR1 MNHNS and CDR2 SASEGT. Here the CDR3 reads CASSAGGSGNTIYF. CDR3 DNA sequence: TGTGCCAGCAGTGCAGGGGGCTCTGGAAACACCATATATTTT.

The table lists this clone with a few counts. CDR3 region: CSVASHQTEAFF. CDR3 coding DNA: TGCAGCGTTGCGTCACATCAGACTGAAGCTTTCTTT. The J gene is TRBJ1-1, the V gene TRBV29-1; D not resolved. CDR1 is SQVTM, CDR2 ANQGSEA, per germline. Trimming removed 4 bases at V and 5 bases at J, with 11 bases between. The CDR3 has 12 residues.

The V call is TRBV6-5, the J call TRBJ1-1; no clear D gene. This CDR3 spans 14 amino acids. Trimming took off 6 bases at V and 2 bases at J, with 13 bases between the two ends. The germline gives CDR1 MNHEY, CDR2 SVGAGI. The CDR3 DNA sequence: TGTGCCAGCAGGATGTACGGTCGCAACACTGAAGCTTTCTTT. It is translated as CASRMYGRNTEAFF.

This clone was seen more than once but under ten times. This rearrangement joins TRBV29-1 to TRBJ1-5; the match to TRBD1 covers 8 bases. This CDR3 spans 15 amino acids. Germline values: CDR1 SQVTM, CDR2 ANQGSEA. With V trimmed by 7 bases and J by 1 base, 9 bases remained unmatched. The CDR3 spells CSASQGTGSNQPQHF. CDR3 bases: TGCAGCGCTTCTCAGGGGACAGGCAGCAATCAGCCCCAGCATTTT.